This TCR beta chain originates from a study of cytomegalovirus exposure and HLA in healthy donors. About the study: There were several hundred genotyped donors. Of these, 81% fell in the genetic ancestry cluster associated with self-reported Caucasian donors. Study-wide points: In an earlier analysis, most TCR beta V segments were productive about 90% or about 30% of the time. Rarity held for most TCR sequences, but there were some public TCRs that occurred in many donors. The study recorded about 160 TCR beta chains that were cytomegalovirus-associated.

With 60 Vbeta and 13 Jbeta primers, the PCR was carried out. Libraries were prepared by immunoSEQ multiplex PCR; TCRdb keeps only in-frame clonotypes and omits some of them. The sample includes roughly 90,000 clones, over 70% of them seen just once. For this clone: The antigen is undetermined.

What was sequenced was PBMCs. The sequence was collected from a man younger than 45 in good health and CMV-seropositive.

The CDR3 bases are TGTGCCAGCAGCGCCGGGACTAGCGGTTACGAGCAGTACTTC. This encodes CASSAGTSGYEQYF. The chain couples TRBV9 to TRBJ2-7; TRBD2 aligns across 11 bases. There are 14 residues in the CDR3. V gave up 3 bases and J gave up 4 bases; unmatched junction bases: 3. Per germline, CDR1 SGDLS and CDR2 YYNGEE.